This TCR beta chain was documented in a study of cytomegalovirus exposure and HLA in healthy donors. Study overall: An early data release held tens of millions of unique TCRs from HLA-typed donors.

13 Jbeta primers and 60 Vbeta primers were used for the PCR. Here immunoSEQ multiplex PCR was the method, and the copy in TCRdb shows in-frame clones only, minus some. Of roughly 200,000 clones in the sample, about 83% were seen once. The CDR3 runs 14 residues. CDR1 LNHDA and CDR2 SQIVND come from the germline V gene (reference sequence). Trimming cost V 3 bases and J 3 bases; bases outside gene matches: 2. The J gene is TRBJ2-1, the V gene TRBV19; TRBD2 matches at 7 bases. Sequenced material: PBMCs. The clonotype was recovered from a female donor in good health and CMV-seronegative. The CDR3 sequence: CASSMGRDYNEQFF. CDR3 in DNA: TGTGCCAGTAGTATGGGGAGGGACTACAATGAGCAGTTCTTC.